This entry lists 27 T cell receptor beta chains sequenced from one sample in a study of breast tumors, draining lymph nodes, adjacent tissues. TCRdb reanalysed the multiplex PCR reads using MiXCR and keeps one entry per CDR3 protein. The table shows 200,000 to 250,000 distinct CDR3 sequences, with about a third occurring only once. Breast cancer patients provided tissue from their axillary draining lymph nodes. The source material was axillary lymph node tissue. Receptors originate from a female donor with breast cancer. Some clones in this sample may be carry-over from other donors' samples.

Ten or more counts support this clonotype. The chain combines TRBV5-1 with TRBJ2-3, with 11 bases that match TRBD2. Germline V gene data show CDR1 as SGHRS and CDR2 as YFSETQ. This CDR3 region has 16 residues. The V segment lost 4 bases and the J segment 8 bases; nucleotides outside the gene matches: 12. CDR3 protein: CASSSDGLAGPATQYF. CDR3 DNA sequence: TGCGCCAGCAGCAGCGACGGACTAGCGGGCCCCGCTACGCAGTATTTT.

The rearrangement joins TRBV13 to TRBJ1-6; D is perhaps TRBD1 (5 bases). Between the trimmed V and J ends, which lost 1 base and 9 bases, there was a span of 22 bases. Germline CDR1 reads PRHDT; CDR2 reads FYEKMQ (reference sequence). The CDR3 consists of 18 residues. CDR3 protein: CASSLVLAGGASISPLHF. As DNA, the CDR3 is TGTGCCAGCAGCTTAGTACTAGCGGGAGGGGCTTCAATTTCACCCCTCCACTTT.

This clonotype occurred a few times. This sequence joins TRBV29-1 and TRBJ2-7, with D uncertain. The CDR3 runs 12 residues. Germline values: CDR1 SQVTM, CDR2 ANQGSEA. Trimming removed 8 bases from V and 3 bases from J, with 14 bases in between. DNA for the CDR3: TGCAGCTCACCACTATCTGACTACGAGCAGTACTTC. Translated, it gives CSSPLSDYEQYF.

This clonotype was observed many times. This chain uses TRBV19 with TRBJ1-4; 9 positions match TRBD1. CDR1 is LNHDA, CDR2 SQIVND, per germline (reference sequence). Unmatched junction bases numbered 4, after V lost 4 bases and J lost 7 bases. CDR3 size: 14 residues. CDR3 loop: CASSTGTGSEKLFF. CDR3 DNA sequence: TGTGCCAGTAGTACCGGGACAGGGAGTGAAAAACTGTTTTTT. Full variable domain (outside the CDR3, taken from reference TRBV19 and TRBJ1-4): DGGITQSPKYLFRKEGQNVTLSCEQNLNHDAMYWYRQDPGQGLRLIYYSQIVNDFQKGDIAEGYSVSREKKESFPLTVTSAQKNPTAFYLCASSTGTGSEKLFFGSGTQLSVL.

Only a few counts were recorded for this clonotype. A clone one base away is much larger, so this may be a read error. J is TRBJ2-5 and V is TRBV9; D perhaps matches TRBD1 (5 bases). Germline V gene sequence: CDR1 SGDLS, CDR2 YYNGEE. The CDR3 runs 15 residues. The CDR3 coding sequence is TGTGCCAGCAGCGTATTGGGCAGGGAAGGAGAGACCCCGTACTTC. This gives the protein CASSVLGREGETPYF.

In its sample, this clonotype was seen many times. The chain uses TRBV20-1 and TRBJ1-4; 7 bases fit TRBD1. CDR1 is DFQATT and CDR2 is SNEGSKA in the germline V gene (reference sequence). CDR3 size: 12 residues. V gave up 3 bases and J gave up 8 bases; unmatched junction bases: 3. The CDR3 spells CSASGTAEKLFF. Written as DNA, the CDR3 is TGCAGTGCTAGTGGGACAGCAGAAAAACTGTTTTTT.

This chain connects TRBV6-2 or TRBV6-3 to TRBJ2-1; D possibly corresponds to TRBD2 (5 bases). Germline CDR1 is MNHEY and CDR2 is SVGEGT. CDR3 size: 13 residues. V gave up 1 base and J gave up 10 bases, with 11 bases separating them. CDR3 sequence: CASSYWVGVEQFF. The CDR3 coding sequence is TGTGCCAGCAGTTACTGGGTCGGGGTCGAGCAGTTCTTC.

This clonotype was counted many times. CDR3 loop: CASSVEGGTFQETQYF. As DNA, the CDR3 is TGTGCCAGCAGCGTAGAAGGCGGGACCTTCCAAGAGACCCAGTACTTC. The chain carries TRBV9 and TRBJ2-5, with a possible D match to TRBD2 (6 bases). V was shortened by 0 bases and J by 1 base, with 13 bases between the two germline ends. This CDR3 contains 16 residues. The germline V gene has CDR1 SGDLS and CDR2 YYNGEE. Complete variable domain (other parts from reference TRBV9 and TRBJ2-5): DSGVTQTPKHLITATGQRVTLRCSPRSGDLSVYWYQQSLDQGLQFLIQYYNGEERAKGNILERFSAQQFPDLHSELNLSSLELGDSALYFCASSVEGGTFQETQYFGPGTRLLVL.

The table lists this clonotype with many counts. The V call is TRBV5-1, the J call TRBJ2-6; D is perhaps TRBD2 (7 bases). The CDR3 totals 16 residues. Germline-derived CDR1 and CDR2 are SGHRS and YFSETQ. Trimming took off 4 bases at V and 2 bases at J, with 13 bases between the two ends. CDR3 in amino acids: CASSRGGQAGANVLTF. In nucleotides, the CDR3 is TGCGCCAGCAGCCGCGGGGGACAAGCTGGGGCCAACGTCCTGACTTTC.

This clonotype was found once. With a much larger clone just one base away, this may be a read error. The chain couples TRBV3-1 to TRBJ2-1; D unresolved. The CDR3 has 15 amino acids. Germline-derived CDR1 and CDR2 are LGHDT and YNNKEL (reference sequence). CDR3 sequence (DNA): TGTGCCAGCAGCCAAGACCTTCCTTCCTACAATGGGCAGTTCTTC. This codes for CASSQDLPSYNGQFF.

Comments on this clonotype: A much larger clone differs from this one at a single base, so this may be a read error. This chain uses TRBV9 with TRBJ2-1; D is perhaps TRBD2 (5 bases). The CDR3 contains 14 residues. The V gene's germline CDR1 is SGDLS and CDR2 YYNGEE. The CDR3 loop is CASSVVSGADEQSF. The DNA for the CDR3 is TGTGCCAGCAGCGTAGTCAGCGGAGCGGATGAGCAGTCCTTC.

In this sample, this clonotype turned up many times. This chain joins TRBV5-6 and TRBJ2-1; maybe TRBD2 (6 bases). CDR3 length equals 13 residues. Trimming removed 1 base from V and 9 bases from J, with 11 bases in between. From germline, CDR1 is SGHDT and CDR2 YYEEEE. CDR3 loop: CASSLPSVGEQFF. CDR3 in DNA: TGTGCCAGCAGCTTGCCTAGCGTAGGTGAGCAGTTCTTC.

This clonotype was seen ten or more times. CDR3 protein: CASSLRTSGMGEQFF. CDR3 nucleotides: TGTGCCAGCAGTTTGCGGACTAGCGGGATGGGTGAGCAGTTCTTC. J is TRBJ2-1 and V is TRBV12-3 or TRBV12-4; TRBD2 matches 12 bases. The CDR3 consists of 15 residues. With V trimmed by 3 bases and J by 9 bases, 6 bases remained unmatched.

This clonotype was detected ten times or more. The chain uses TRBV12-3 or TRBV12-4 and TRBJ1-5, with 9 positions matching TRBD1. This CDR3 comprises 14 residues. J was trimmed by 2 bases and V by 6 bases; bases with no gene match: 2. In DNA, the CDR3 is TGTGCCAGCAGCTGGGACAGGGGCAATCAGCCCCAGCATTTT. Translation: CASSWDRGNQPQHF.

The chain joins TRBV4-2 to TRBJ2-1, with TRBD2 matching over 12 bases. The CDR3 consists of 14 residues. Germline trimming cut 4 bases from V and 8 bases from J; bases unmatched to any gene: 3. The germline V gene encodes CDR1 LGHNA and CDR2 YNFKEQ. The CDR3 sequence is CASSLLAGGHEQFF. The CDR3 bases are TGTGCCAGCAGCCTCCTAGCGGGAGGGCATGAGCAGTTCTTC.

This clonotype was observed a few times. This chain connects TRBV18 to TRBJ1-2; the D is unclear. The V end was cut by 6 bases, the J end by 8 bases, with 25 bases between. Germline CDR1 is KGHSH and CDR2 is LQKENI. The length of the CDR3 is 16 residues. CDR3 sequence (DNA): TGTGCCAGCTCGGATGCATCGGGCCTCACACTGGCGGGCTACACCTTC. Its translation: CASSDASGLTLAGYTF.

The sample holds many counts of this clonotype. The chain is built from TRBV19 and TRBJ2-3; 13 bases fit TRBD2. The CDR3 runs 17 residues. Germline trimming cut 5 bases from V and 1 base from J; bases unmatched to any gene: 6. Germline CDR1 LNHDA, CDR2 SQIVND (reference sequence). The CDR3 nucleotides read TGTGCCAGTAGTGTGGGACTAGCGGGAAAGCGCACAGATACGCAGTATTTT. Its translation is CASSVGLAGKRTDTQYF. Complete variable domain (other parts from reference TRBV19 and TRBJ2-3): DGGITQSPKYLFRKEGQNVTLSCEQNLNHDAMYWYRQDPGQGLRLIYYSQIVNDFQKGDIAEGYSVSREKKESFPLTVTSAQKNPTAFYLCASSVGLAGKRTDTQYFGPGTRLTVL.

This chain connects TRBV24-1 to TRBJ2-7; 8 bases fit TRBD1. The CDR3 contains 14 residues. Looked up from germline, CDR1 is KGHDR and CDR2 is SFDVKD. V was pared by 7 bases and J by 0 bases, with 4 bases of the junction left unmatched. CDR3 in amino acids: CATSRDRSSYEQYF. The CDR3 coding sequence is TGTGCCACCAGCCGGGACAGGAGCTCCTACGAGCAGTACTTC.

This clonotype was detected a few times. This chain links TRBV3-1 with TRBJ2-1; no definite D call. Trimming stripped 1 base from V and 0 bases from J, with 10 bases between. CDR1 and CDR2 (germline): LGHDT, YNNKEL (reference sequence). This CDR3 comprises 16 residues. The CDR3, as DNA: TGTGCCAGCAGCCAAGTAAGTCTGACCTCCTACAATGAGCAGTTCTTC. Translation gives CASSQVSLTSYNEQFF.

This clonotype was counted ten times or more. This chain connects TRBV19 to TRBJ1-5; D not certain. This CDR3 has 15 amino acids. The germline V gene has CDR1 LNHDA and CDR2 SQIVND (reference sequence). Trimming removed 3 bases at V and 5 bases at J, with 14 bases between. CDR3 sequence: CASSISAGRDQPQHF. In DNA, the CDR3 is TGTGCCAGTAGTATTAGCGCTGGGAGGGATCAGCCCCAGCATTTT.

The CDR3 loop is CASSLGEAAGYTF. CDR3 nucleotide sequence: TGCGCCAGCAGCTTGGGGGAGGCGGCGGGCTACACCTTC. This chain links TRBV5-1 with TRBJ1-2; no clear D gene. From germline, CDR1 is SGHRS and CDR2 YFSETQ. V lost 0 bases, J lost 8 bases, and 11 bases lay in between. CDR3 length: 13 amino acids. The complete variable domain, with remaining parts taken from reference TRBV5-1 and TRBJ1-2, reads KAGVTQTPRYLIKTRGQQVTLSCSPISGHRSVSWYQQTPGQGLQFLFEYFSETQRNKGNFPGRFSGRQFSNSRSEMNVSTLELGDSALYLCASSLGEAAGYTFGSGTRLTVV.

This clonotype was picked up many times. The chain couples TRBV5-8 to TRBJ1-2; D perhaps matches TRBD1 (6 bases). The germline CDR1 and CDR2 sequences are SGHTS and YDEGEE. The CDR3 consists of 15 residues. The V gene lost 6 bases and the J gene lost 2 bases, with 17 bases spanning the gap. The CDR3 coding sequence is TGTGCCAGCACCCAATGGGGGGGGCGCAACTATGGCTACACCTTC. Translated: CASTQWGGRNYGYTF.

There are many counts of this clonotype. The DNA for the CDR3 is TGCAGTGCTAGAGATCTCCAAGGGACGGGCCACGAGCAGTACTTC. This codes for CSARDLQGTGHEQYF. The rearrangement links TRBV20-1 to TRBJ2-7; D assignment may be TRBD1 or TRBD2 (5 bases each). CDR3 length: 15 amino acids. The V end was cut by 0 bases, the J end by 5 bases, with 17 bases between. Looked up from germline, CDR1 is DFQATT and CDR2 is SNEGSKA (reference sequence).

This clonotype appeared a single time. The CDR3 carries no conserved terminal phenylalanine or tryptophan, so it likely arises from a read error. The DNA is left out, because the CDR3 cannot be placed on it with certainty; the CDR3 is given as TCRdb lists it. The J gene is TRBJ2-5, the V gene TRBV2; the D call TRBD1 from the table was never checked on the DNA. The CDR3 is made up of 16 amino acids, end residues included. Germline assignment: CDR1 SNHLY and CDR2 FYNNEI. The CDR3 sequence: CASDWSGQGKTRDPVL.

The table lists this clonotype with a few counts. This could be a read error, since a much larger clone is one nucleotide away. The chain recombines TRBV20-1 with TRBJ2-1; 13 positions match TRBD2. CDR1 is DFQATT, CDR2 SNEGSKA, per germline (reference sequence). The CDR3 spans 11 residues. CDR3 sequence reads: CSAGTSGEQSF. In DNA form, the CDR3 reads TGCAGTGCTGGGACTAGCGGGGAGCAGTCCTTC.

This clonotype was seen ten or more times. The CDR3 loop reads CASSGTSGRADGDTQYF. In nucleotides, the CDR3 is TGTGCCAGTAGTGGGACTAGCGGGAGGGCCGATGGAGATACGCAGTATTTT. The V and J genes are TRBV19 and TRBJ2-3; 16 bases agree with TRBD2. In germline, CDR1 is LNHDA, CDR2 SQIVND (reference sequence). The CDR3 runs 17 residues. With 5 bases clipped from V and 5 bases from J, the junction kept 7 bases outside the gene matches.

In the case of this clonotype: It may be a read error: a sequence one base away is much more abundant. The chain combines TRBV12-3 or TRBV12-4 with TRBJ1-2; TRBD1 is a possible D gene (6 bases). The CDR3 has 12 amino acids. The CDR3 nucleotides are TGTGCCAGCAGTTTGGGGGCCTATGGCTACGCCTTC. Translation gives CASSLGAYGYAF.